This is a list of T cell receptor beta chains from one sample in a study of metastatic and nonmetastatic thyroid tumors. TCRdb re-clonotyped the PCR reads through MiXCR. The sample shows about 92,000 clones, about 16% of them seen only once. The sequenced sample was blood. All receptors come from a female donor with papillary thyroid cancer or a benign thyroid nodule (not recorded which). Some clones in this sample may be carry-over from other donors' samples. Both conserved end residues are part of each CDR3. D genes are given only for firm matches. Only some rows state a clone size, as once, few, many or a class for expanded clones.

V gene,D gene,clone size,J gene,CDR3 DNA,CDR3 protein
TRBV11-2,.,once,TRBJ1-2,TGTGCCAGCAGCTCGACCGGCTATGGCTACACCTTC,CASSSTGYGYTF
TRBV14,.,.,TRBJ2-1,TGTGCCAGCAGCCCCTATGGCCTTAGCTCCTACAATGGGCAGTTCTTC,CASSPYGLSSYNGQFF
TRBV6-1,TRBD2,many,TRBJ2-5,TGTGCCAGCACCCCCATCGGGGGGGAGACAAGAAAGACCCAGTACTTC,CASTPIGGETRKTQYF
TRBV27,TRBD1,many,TRBJ2-7,TGTGCCAGCAGGACATCGACCGGGACAGGCTACGAGCAGTACTTC,CASRTSTGTGYEQYF
TRBV5-1,.,many,TRBJ2-5,TGCGCCAGCAGCCAACAAGAGACCCAGTACTTC,CASSQQETQYF
TRBV7-9,TRBD1,many,TRBJ2-5,TGTGCCAGCAGCTTAGCTGGACAGGGGGCCGAGACCCAGTACTTC,CASSLAGQGAETQYF
TRBV18,TRBD1,few,TRBJ2-1,TGTGCCAGCTCACCCTTAGACAGGGGATCCTACAATGAGCAGTTCTTC,CASSPLDRGSYNEQFF
TRBV5-5,.,many,TRBJ2-5,TGTGCCAGCAGCTTGAAGGGTCCAGGGGAGACCCAGTACTTC,CASSLKGPGETQYF
TRBV7-9,.,many,TRBJ1-1,TGTGCCAGCAGCTTTGGGAGGGGGTACACTGAAGCTTTCTTT,CASSFGRGYTEAFF
TRBV7-9,TRBD2,many,TRBJ2-1,TGTGCCAGCAGCTTGCGGGGGGGAATCAATGAGCAGTTCTTC,CASSLRGGINEQFF
TRBV3-1,.,many,TRBJ2-7,TGTGCCAGCAGCCCCGGACTACCCCGCCCCCGTAAGCAGTACTTC,CASSPGLPRPRKQYF
TRBV3-1,TRBD1,few,TRBJ2-6,TGTGCCAGCAACCCACCCCCCCGGACGGACAGGGGAGCTGGGGCCAACGTCCTGACTTTC,CASNPPPRTDRGAGANVLTF
TRBV12-3/TRBV12-4,TRBD2,many,TRBJ2-3,TGTGCCAGCAGTTCTCGACTAGCGGGGGCCCGAAGCACAGATACGCAGTATTTT,CASSSRLAGARSTDTQYF
TRBV3-1,.,.,TRBJ2-7,TGTGCTAGCAGCCTCGGGAGAGGCGCCTACGAGCAGTACTTC,CASSLGRGAYEQYF
TRBV30,.,many,TRBJ2-7,TGTGCCTGGAGTAACCGGGGCGACTACGAGCAGTACTTC,CAWSNRGDYEQYF
TRBV28,.,.,TRBJ2-5,TGTGCCAGCAGACGTGAAGGAGGGGGTCAAGGTACCCAGTACTTC,CASRREGGGQGTQYF
TRBV27,.,many,TRBJ2-7,TGTGCCAGCAGTTTACGACAGTTCTACGAGCAGTACTTC,CASSLRQFYEQYF
TRBV28,.,many,TRBJ1-1,TGTGCCAGCAGCACCGGGGGCCTCAACACTGAAGCTTTCTTT,CASSTGGLNTEAFF
TRBV19,TRBD2,many,TRBJ2-5,TGTGCCAGTAGTACCACCGGGACTAGCGGGGGGGAGACCCAGTACTTC,CASSTTGTSGGETQYF
TRBV2,.,.,TRBJ1-1,TGTGCCAGCAACGTATGTTGGTGCACTGAAGCTTTCTTT,CASNVCWCTEAFF
TRBV20-1,.,.,TRBJ2-6,TGCAGTGCTAGAGATCGGGGAAGAGGGGCCAACGTCCTGACTTTC,CSARDRGRGANVLTF
TRBV5-1,.,many,TRBJ1-4,TGCGCCAGCAGCTTGGAAGGGGGGCCGTGGGAAAAACTGTTTTTT,CASSLEGGPWEKLFF